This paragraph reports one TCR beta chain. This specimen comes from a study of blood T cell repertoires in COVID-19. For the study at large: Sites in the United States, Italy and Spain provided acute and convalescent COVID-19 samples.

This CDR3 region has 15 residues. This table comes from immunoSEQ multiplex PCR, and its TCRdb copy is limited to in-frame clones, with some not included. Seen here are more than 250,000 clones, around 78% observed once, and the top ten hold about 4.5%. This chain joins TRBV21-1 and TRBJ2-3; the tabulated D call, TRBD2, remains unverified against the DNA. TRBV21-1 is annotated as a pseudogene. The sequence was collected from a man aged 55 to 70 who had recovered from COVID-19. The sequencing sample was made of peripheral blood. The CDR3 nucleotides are TGTGCCAGCAGCAAAGCGGGGGGGCGAACAGATACGCAGTATTTT. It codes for CASSKAGGRTDTQYF.